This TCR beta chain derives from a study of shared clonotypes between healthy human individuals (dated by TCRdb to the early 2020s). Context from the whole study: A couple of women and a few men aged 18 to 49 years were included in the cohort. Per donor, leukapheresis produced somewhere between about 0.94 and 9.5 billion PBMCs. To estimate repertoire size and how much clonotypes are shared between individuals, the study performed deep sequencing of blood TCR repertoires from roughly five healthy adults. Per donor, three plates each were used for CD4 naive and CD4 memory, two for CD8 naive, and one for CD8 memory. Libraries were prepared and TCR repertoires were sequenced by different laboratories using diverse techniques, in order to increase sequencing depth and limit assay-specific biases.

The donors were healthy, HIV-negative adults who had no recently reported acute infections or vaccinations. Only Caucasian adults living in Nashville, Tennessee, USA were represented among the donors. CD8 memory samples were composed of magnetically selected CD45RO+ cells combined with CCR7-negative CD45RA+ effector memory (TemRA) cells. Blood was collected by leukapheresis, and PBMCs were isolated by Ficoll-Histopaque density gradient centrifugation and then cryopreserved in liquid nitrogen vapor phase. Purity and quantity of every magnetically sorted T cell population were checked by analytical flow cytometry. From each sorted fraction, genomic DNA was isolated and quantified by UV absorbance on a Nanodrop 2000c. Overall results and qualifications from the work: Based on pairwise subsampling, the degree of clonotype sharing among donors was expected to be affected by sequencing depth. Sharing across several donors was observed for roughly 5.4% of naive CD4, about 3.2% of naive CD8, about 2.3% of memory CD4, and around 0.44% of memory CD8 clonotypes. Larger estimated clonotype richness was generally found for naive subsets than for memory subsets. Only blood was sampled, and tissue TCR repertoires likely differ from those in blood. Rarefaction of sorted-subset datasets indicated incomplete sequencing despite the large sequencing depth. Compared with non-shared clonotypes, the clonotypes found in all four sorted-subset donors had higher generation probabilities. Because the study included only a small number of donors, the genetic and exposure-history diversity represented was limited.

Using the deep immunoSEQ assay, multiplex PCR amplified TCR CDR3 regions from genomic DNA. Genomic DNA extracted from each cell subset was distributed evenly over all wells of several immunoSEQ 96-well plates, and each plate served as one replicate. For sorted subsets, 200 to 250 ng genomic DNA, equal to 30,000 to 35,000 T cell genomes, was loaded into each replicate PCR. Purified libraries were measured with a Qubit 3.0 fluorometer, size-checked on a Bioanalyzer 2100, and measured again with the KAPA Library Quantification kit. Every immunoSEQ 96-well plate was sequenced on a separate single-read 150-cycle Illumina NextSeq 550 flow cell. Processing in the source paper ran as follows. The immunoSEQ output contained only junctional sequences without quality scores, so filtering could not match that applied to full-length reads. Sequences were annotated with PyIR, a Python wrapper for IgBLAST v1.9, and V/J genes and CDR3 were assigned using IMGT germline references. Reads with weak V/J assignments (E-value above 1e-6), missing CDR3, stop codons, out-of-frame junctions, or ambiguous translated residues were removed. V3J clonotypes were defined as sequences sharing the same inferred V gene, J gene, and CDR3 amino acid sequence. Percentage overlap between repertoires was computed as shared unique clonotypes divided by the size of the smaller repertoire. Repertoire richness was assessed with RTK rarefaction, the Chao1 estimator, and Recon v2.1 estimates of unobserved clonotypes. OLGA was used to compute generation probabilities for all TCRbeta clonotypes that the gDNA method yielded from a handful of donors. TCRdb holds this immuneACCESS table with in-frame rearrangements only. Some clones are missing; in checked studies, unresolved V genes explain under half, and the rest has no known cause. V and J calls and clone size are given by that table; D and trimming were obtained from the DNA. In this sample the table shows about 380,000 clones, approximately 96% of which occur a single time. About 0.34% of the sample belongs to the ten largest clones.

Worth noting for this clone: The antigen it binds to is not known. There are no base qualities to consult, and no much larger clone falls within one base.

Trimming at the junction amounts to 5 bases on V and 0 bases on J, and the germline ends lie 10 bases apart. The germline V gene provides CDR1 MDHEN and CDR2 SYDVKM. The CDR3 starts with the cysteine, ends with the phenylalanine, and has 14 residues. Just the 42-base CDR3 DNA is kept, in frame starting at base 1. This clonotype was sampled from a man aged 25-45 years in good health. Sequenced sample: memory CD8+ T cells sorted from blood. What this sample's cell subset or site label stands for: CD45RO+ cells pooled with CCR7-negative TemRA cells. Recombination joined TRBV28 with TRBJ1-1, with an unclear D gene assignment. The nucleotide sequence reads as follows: TGTGCCAGCAGTCGAGCGTGGGTGAACACTGAAGCTTTCTTT. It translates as CASSRAWVNTEAFF.